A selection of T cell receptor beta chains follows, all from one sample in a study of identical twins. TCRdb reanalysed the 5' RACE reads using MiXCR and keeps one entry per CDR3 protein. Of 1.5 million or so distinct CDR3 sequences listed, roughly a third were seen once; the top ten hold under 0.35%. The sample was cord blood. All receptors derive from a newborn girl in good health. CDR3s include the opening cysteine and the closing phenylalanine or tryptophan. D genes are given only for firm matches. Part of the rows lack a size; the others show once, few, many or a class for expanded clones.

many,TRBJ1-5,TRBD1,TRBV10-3,TGTGCCATCAGTGATATAGGGGGCAACCAGCATTTT,CAISDIGGNQHF
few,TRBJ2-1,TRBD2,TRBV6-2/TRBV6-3,TGTGCCAGCAGTAACCGAAAGACCCCCCCGGGAGGAAAGATTAATGAGCAGTTCTTC,CASSNRKTPPGGKINEQFF
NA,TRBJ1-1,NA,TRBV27,TGTGCCAGCAGAGAGACGGCATATTGGAGGGTCACTGAAGCTTTCTTT,CASRETAYWRVTEAFF
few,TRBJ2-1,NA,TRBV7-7,TGTGCTAGCAGCTTAAAGGGTGGGAATGAGCAGTTCTTC,CASSLKGGNEQFF
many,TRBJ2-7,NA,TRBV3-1,TGTGCCAGCAGCCAACCTACTAGCTACGAGCAGTACTTC,CASSQPTSYEQYF
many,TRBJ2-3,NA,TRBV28,TGTGCCAGCAGTTTCGACAGGTTCCTCACAGATACGCAGTATTTT,CASSFDRFLTDTQYF
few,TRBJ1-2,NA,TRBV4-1,TGCGCCAGCAGCCAAGTATTCCGTCCACGGAGGGACTATGGCTACACCTTC,CASSQVFRPRRDYGYTF
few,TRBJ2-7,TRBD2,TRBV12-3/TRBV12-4,TGTGCCAGCAGAGGACTAGCGGGAGCGGGGGAGCAGTACTTC,CASRGLAGAGEQYF
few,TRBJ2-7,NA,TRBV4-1,TGCGCCAGCAGCCAAGATCTTAGTTTTAGACAGTTGACCTACGAGCAGTACTTC,CASSQDLSFRQLTYEQYF
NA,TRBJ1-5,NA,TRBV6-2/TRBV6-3,TGTGCCAGCAGTTACTCTAGGTTCGGGACGGAACTCGGCAATCAGCCCCAGCATTTT,CASSYSRFGTELGNQPQHF
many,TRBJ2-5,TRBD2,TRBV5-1,TGCGCCAGCAGCTTGGTAGGACTAGCGGAAGAGACCCAGTACTTC,CASSLVGLAEETQYF
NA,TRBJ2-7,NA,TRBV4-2,TGTGCCAGCAGCGACGGGACTCGCGAGCAGTACTTC,CASSDGTREQYF
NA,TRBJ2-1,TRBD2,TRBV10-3,TGTGCCATCAGGACTAGCGGGGAGGACAATGAGCAGTTCTTC,CAIRTSGEDNEQFF
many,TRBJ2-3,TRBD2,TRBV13,TGTGCCAGCAGCTCCCGCCAGACTAGCGTTAGCACAGATACGCAGTATTTT,CASSSRQTSVSTDTQYF
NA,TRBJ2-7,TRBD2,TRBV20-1,TGCAGTGCCATGCCGGGACTAGCGGGATACGAGCAGTACTTC,CSAMPGLAGYEQYF
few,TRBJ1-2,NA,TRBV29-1,TGCAGCGTTGGTGGGGGCCCTTATGGCTACACCTTC,CSVGGGPYGYTF
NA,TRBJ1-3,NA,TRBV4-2,TGTGCCAGCAGCCAAGAAGGGAGCTCTGGAAACACCATATATTTT,CASSQEGSSGNTIYF
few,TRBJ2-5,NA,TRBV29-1,TGCAGCGTTTTTACAGGAGGAGAGACCCAGTACTTC,CSVFTGGETQYF
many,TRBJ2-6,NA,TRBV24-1,TGTGCCACCAGTGACCCGATCTCTGGGGCCAACGTCCTGACTTTC,CATSDPISGANVLTF
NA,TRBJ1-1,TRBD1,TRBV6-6,TGTGCCAGCAAGGGACAGGGGGAGAGGGACACTGAAGCTTTCTTT,CASKGQGERDTEAFF
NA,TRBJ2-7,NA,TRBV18,TGTGCCAGCTCAACCACTCCTTTGAAAGTGATCGCCTACGAGCAGTACTTC,CASSTTPLKVIAYEQYF
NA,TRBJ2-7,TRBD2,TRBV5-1,TGCGCCAGCAGCTTATCATCGCGGGGGGGCCTCTACGAGCAGTACTTC,CASSLSSRGGLYEQYF
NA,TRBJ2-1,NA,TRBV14,TGTGCCAGCAGCCTGCTAGCGCCCAATGGGAATGAGCAGTTCTTC,CASSLLAPNGNEQFF
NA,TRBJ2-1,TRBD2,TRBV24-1,TGTGCCACCAGTGGACTAGCGGGAGTGGGGAATGAGCAGTTCTTC,CATSGLAGVGNEQFF
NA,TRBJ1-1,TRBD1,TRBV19,TGTGCCAGTAGCGCCAGGGGGTCGGCACTTGGTGAAGCTTTCTTT,CASSARGSALGEAFF
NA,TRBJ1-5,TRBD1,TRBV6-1,TGTGCCAGCCCGGACAGGGTCTTCAATCAGCCCCAGCATTTT,CASPDRVFNQPQHF
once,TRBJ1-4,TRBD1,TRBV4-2,TGTGCCAGCAGCCAAGATCGACAGGGGGTGGAAAAACTGTTTTTT,CASSQDRQGVEKLFF
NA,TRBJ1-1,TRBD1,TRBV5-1,TGCGCCAGCAGCTTCACAGGGGGCTTTACTGAAGCTTTCTTT,CASSFTGGFTEAFF
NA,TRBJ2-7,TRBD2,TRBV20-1,TGCAGTGCTAGAGAGGCCGGGACTAGCTCCTACAATGAGCAGTACTTC,CSAREAGTSSYNEQYF
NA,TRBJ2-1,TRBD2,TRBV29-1,TGCAGCGGCCGCGGGAGAGCGGATGAGCAGTTCTTC,CSGRGRADEQFF
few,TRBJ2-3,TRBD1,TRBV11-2,TGTGCCAGCAGCACCACTTTGACAGGGCCAGATACGCAGTATTTT,CASSTTLTGPDTQYF
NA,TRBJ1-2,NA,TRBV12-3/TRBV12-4,TGTGCCAGCAGTTTAAAGGAGGGGTGGAATGGCTACACCTTC,CASSLKEGWNGYTF
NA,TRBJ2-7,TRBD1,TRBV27,TGTGCCAGCGGTTTAGGGACAGGGGCAGAGCAGTACTTC,CASGLGTGAEQYF
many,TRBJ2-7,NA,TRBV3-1,TGTGCCAGCAGCCGAGGACAGTACGAGCAGTACTTC,CASSRGQYEQYF
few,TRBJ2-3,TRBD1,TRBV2,TGTGCCAGCAGTTATACAGGGGGCGAGGATACGCAGTATTTT,CASSYTGGEDTQYF
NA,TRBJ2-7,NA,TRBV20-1,TGCAGTCTTCGCCGGGGTTCCTACGAGCAGTACTTC,CSLRRGSYEQYF
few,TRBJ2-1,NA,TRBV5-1,NA,CATRDFRGNEQFF
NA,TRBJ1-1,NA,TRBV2,TGTGCCAGCAGTGAGTTCGTAACAGGGCTAATGAACACTGAAGCTTTCTTT,CASSEFVTGLMNTEAFF
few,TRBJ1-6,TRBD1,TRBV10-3,TGTGCCATCAGGCGGGACAGGGCAAATTCACCCCTCCACTTT,CAIRRDRANSPLHF
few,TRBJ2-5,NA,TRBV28,TGTGCCAGCAGTTCACCGCCTTCCGAGACCCAGTACTTC,CASSSPPSETQYF
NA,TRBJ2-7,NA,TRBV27,TGTGCCAGCAGTTTAACGTTGGGCGGTACCTACGAGCAGTACTTC,CASSLTLGGTYEQYF
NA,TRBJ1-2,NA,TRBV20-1,TGCAGTGCTGCCCGACATGGGGCTGGGTATGGCTACACCTTC,CSAARHGAGYGYTF
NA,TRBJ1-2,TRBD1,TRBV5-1,TGCGCCAGCAGCCAAATGGGACAGGGCATCTATGGCTACACCTTC,CASSQMGQGIYGYTF
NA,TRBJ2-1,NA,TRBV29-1,TGCAGCGTTCAAACCGCCGGGACCTACAATGAGCAGTTCTTC,CSVQTAGTYNEQFF
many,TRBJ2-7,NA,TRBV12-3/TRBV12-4,TGTGCCAGCAGTTTTATCGGGTCTCGGGTCTACGAGCAGTACTTC,CASSFIGSRVYEQYF
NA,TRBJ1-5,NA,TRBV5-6,TGTGCCAGCAGCTTGGCCGTAGGGTCGGCGCCCCAGCATTTT,CASSLAVGSAPQHF
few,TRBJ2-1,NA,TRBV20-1,TGCAGTGCGGATTCCGGGGCGTACAATGAGCAGTTCTTC,CSADSGAYNEQFF
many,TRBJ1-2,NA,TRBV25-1,TGTGCCAGCAGTGATAGGTCGGCAAACTATGGCTACACCTTC,CASSDRSANYGYTF
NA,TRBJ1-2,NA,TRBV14,TGTGCCAGCAGCCAGGGGCCGAAGGGCGGCTACACCTTC,CASSQGPKGGYTF
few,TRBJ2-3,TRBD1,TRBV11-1,TGTGCCAGCAGCTTAACGGGGACAGGGAGTCGAACAGATACGCAGTATTTT,CASSLTGTGSRTDTQYF
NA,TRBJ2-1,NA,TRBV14,TGTGCCAGCAGGCCTGGGGGCCCAAGGTGCAATGAGCAGTTCTTC,CASRPGGPRCNEQFF
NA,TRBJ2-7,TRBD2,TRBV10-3,TGTGCCATCAGTGAGACCCAGCGGTCCGGGACTAGCGACCAGGCGGACGAGCAGTACTTC,CAISETQRSGTSDQADEQYF
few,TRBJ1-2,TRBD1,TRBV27,TGTGCCAGCAGTTTAAGTCTACAGGGGCCTACCTATGGCTACACCTTC,CASSLSLQGPTYGYTF